These 26 T cell receptor beta chains came from one sample sequenced in a study of OX40 agonist ivuxolimab in advanced cancers. The data were produced by immunoSEQ multiplex PCR, yet TCRdb's version contains in-frame clones alone and is incomplete. In the table there are some 96,000 clones, approximately 90% of which are singletons. The source material was CD4+ or CD8+ T cells sorted from blood, sampled in a trial of the OX40 agonist ivuxolimab. These receptors were collected from an adult with an advanced solid tumor such as melanoma, head and neck, liver or kidney cancer.

V usage is TRBV6-5 and J usage is TRBJ1-3; D may be TRBD1 (5 bases). This CDR3 contains 14 residues. CDR1 and CDR2 from the germline V gene are MNHEY and SVGAGI. V lost 5 bases to trimming and J lost 0 bases, with 8 bases between them. DNA for the CDR3: TGTGCCAGCAGTCAGGGATACTCTGGAAACACCATATATTTT. It translates to CASSQGYSGNTIYF.

This clone was recorded only once. The J gene is TRBJ1-6, the V gene TRBV5-1, with 7 positions matching TRBD1. Per the germline V gene, CDR1 is SGHRS and CDR2 is YFSETQ. CDR3 length: 15 amino acids. The V segment lost 4 bases and the J segment 10 bases; nucleotides outside the gene matches: 11. CDR3: CASSIETGVESPLHF. CDR3 DNA: TGCGCCAGCAGCATAGAAACAGGGGTTGAGTCACCCCTCCACTTT.

As DNA, the CDR3 is TGTGCCAGCTCACAGGCAGTCTTAAACTCTAACTATGGCTACACCTTC. Its translation: CASSQAVLNSNYGYTF. The chain couples TRBV18 to TRBJ1-2, with D unresolved. The V end was cut by 4 bases, the J end by 0 bases, with 15 bases between. CDR1 and CDR2 from the germline V gene are KGHSH and LQKENI. This CDR3 region has 16 residues.

The chain joins TRBV15 to TRBJ2-7; 11 bases are shared with TRBD2. V was clipped by 1 base and J by 3 bases; unmatched bases: 2. This CDR3 has 15 amino acids. Germline V gene data show CDR1 as LNHNV and CDR2 as YYDKDF (reference sequence). CDR3 residues: CATSRVTSGGYEQYF. In DNA form, the CDR3 reads TGTGCCACCAGCAGAGTTACTAGCGGGGGCTACGAGCAGTACTTC.

The CDR3 sequence is CASSPSGGTGYGYTF. Written as DNA, the CDR3 is TGTGCCAGCAGCCCCTCGGGAGGGACTGGGTATGGCTACACCTTC. The genes are TRBV7-9 and TRBJ1-2, with a possible D match to TRBD1 (5 bases). The CDR3 covers 15 residues. V was trimmed by 5 bases and J by 5 bases, leaving 18 bases between them. The germline V gene has CDR1 SEHNR and CDR2 FQNEAQ (reference sequence).

The chain employs TRBV2 and TRBJ2-3, with 12 positions matching TRBD2. V was clipped by 2 bases and J by 2 bases; unmatched bases: 5. CDR1 is SNHLY, CDR2 FYNNEI, per germline. The CDR3 is made up of 17 amino acids. The CDR3 region is CASSETLAGGVTDTQYF. CDR3 sequence (DNA): TGTGCCAGCAGTGAAACGCTAGCGGGAGGGGTCACAGATACGCAGTATTTT. Complete variable domain (other parts from reference TRBV2 and TRBJ2-3): EPEVTQTPSHQVTQMGQEVILRCVPISNHLYFYWYRQILGQKVEFLVSFYNNEISEKSEIFDDQFSVERPDGSNFTLKIRSTKLEDSAMYFCASSETLAGGVTDTQYFGPGTRLTVL.

The chain is built from TRBV7-9 and TRBJ1-2; weak D call: TRBD1 (5 bases). Germline values: CDR1 SEHNR, CDR2 FQNEAQ (reference sequence). Trimming took off 4 bases at V and 8 bases at J, with 8 bases between the two ends. The CDR3 contains 11 residues. In nucleotides, the CDR3 is TGTGCCAGCAGCTCCTACAGGGGCTACACCTTC. Amino acid sequence: CASSSYRGYTF.

V usage is TRBV7-3 and J usage is TRBJ1-4; TRBD1 might be the D (6 bases). CDR1 is SGHTA and CDR2 is FQGTGA in the germline V gene. The V and J ends lost 6 bases and 7 bases respectively, with 12 bases between them. This CDR3 has 13 residues. In DNA form, the CDR3 reads TGTGCCAGCAGGGGACATCGGGGTGAAAAACTGTTTTTT. This gives the protein CASRGHRGEKLFF.

The chain joins TRBV28 to TRBJ2-3, with D possibly being TRBD2 (6 bases). V lost 6 bases and J lost 4, with 14 bases in between. There are 14 residues in the CDR3. Germline V gene data show CDR1 as MDHEN and CDR2 as SYDVKM. The DNA for the CDR3 is TGTGCCAGCAGAACCCCCACTAGCCCAGATACGCAGTATTTT. Its translation: CASRTPTSPDTQYF.

The genes are TRBV20-1 and TRBJ2-7, with unresolved D. The CDR3 extends over 11 amino acids. CDR1 is DFQATT, CDR2 SNEGSKA, per germline (reference sequence). The V and J ends lost 0 bases and 6 bases respectively, with 6 bases between them. In nucleotides, the CDR3 is TGCAGTGCTAGAGAGGGTCTCGAGCAGTACTTC. Translation: CSAREGLEQYF.

The DNA of the CDR3 is TGCGCCAGCACCGATCCGGGCCGAAAACCGGATACGCAGTATTTT. This sequence encodes CASTDPGRKPDTQYF. The chain joins TRBV5-1 to TRBJ2-3; D uncertain. This CDR3 has 15 amino acids. Germline CDR1 reads SGHRS; CDR2 reads YFSETQ. With 6 bases removed from V and 6 bases from J, the gap between germline ends came to 20 bases. The whole variable domain, filled in from reference TRBV5-1 and TRBJ2-3, reads KAGVTQTPRYLIKTRGQQVTLSCSPISGHRSVSWYQQTPGQGLQFLFEYFSETQRNKGNFPGRFSGRQFSNSRSEMNVSTLELGDSALYLCASTDPGRKPDTQYFGPGTRLTVL.

This clone turned up a few times. CDR3 region: CASSNGQVRGMNTEAFF. As DNA, the CDR3 is TGTGCCAGTAGTAACGGACAGGTGAGGGGCATGAACACTGAAGCTTTCTTT. J is TRBJ1-1 and V is TRBV19; 7 bases map to TRBD1. V was clipped by 4 bases and J by 0 bases; unmatched bases: 11. Germline CDR1 reads LNHDA; CDR2 reads SQIVND (reference sequence). This CDR3 has 17 amino acids.

The J gene is TRBJ2-5, the V gene TRBV6-1; perhaps TRBD1 as D (6 bases). CDR1 and CDR2 from the germline V gene are MNHNS and SASEGT. The CDR3 is made up of 18 amino acids. V was clipped by 4 bases and J by 2 bases, with 23 bases between them. The CDR3 bases are TGTGCCAGCAGTGGGGGGACACGGTCGACCCTGGGGCAAGAGACCCAGTACTTC. Amino acids: CASSGGTRSTLGQETQYF.

The chain uses TRBV27 and TRBJ2-4, with 10 bases that match TRBD2. Germline loops: CDR1 MNHEY, CDR2 SMNVEV (reference sequence). After removal of 0 bases from V and 3 bases from J, the junction contained 11 bases not matched to a gene. This CDR3 spans 19 amino acids. The CDR3 sequence: CASSLSHPLAGVGKNIQYF. The DNA of the CDR3 is TGTGCCAGCAGTTTATCCCATCCCCTAGCGGGAGTAGGCAAAAACATTCAGTACTTC.

The genes are TRBV29-1 and TRBJ1-2, with TRBD1 identical over 11 bases. After removal of 5 bases from V and 8 bases from J, the junction contained 7 bases not matched to a gene. Germline-derived CDR1 and CDR2 are SQVTM and ANQGSEA. CDR3 length: 13 amino acids. The CDR3 bases are TGCAGCGTTAGGACAGGGGGCGCCGGGGGCTACACCTTC. It translates to CSVRTGGAGGYTF.

This chain links TRBV4-2 with TRBJ2-5; D is perhaps TRBD2 (5 bases). The V gene's germline CDR1 is LGHNA and CDR2 YNFKEQ. The CDR3 is made up of 17 amino acids. V shed 3 bases and J shed 5 bases, with 22 bases lying between them. CDR3 DNA sequence: TGTGCCAGCAGCCAGGACGAAGTCCGGGGTAGATTGGAGACCCAGTACTTC. Its protein product is CASSQDEVRGRLETQYF.

This chain joins TRBV6-5 and TRBJ1-5; 7 bases are shared with TRBD1. This CDR3 spans 14 amino acids. The V gene's germline CDR1 is MNHEY and CDR2 SVGAGI. V shed 10 bases and J 4 bases; nucleotides not matched to a gene: 10. The chain's CDR3 is CATSDRAPNQPQHF. For the CDR3, the DNA is TGTGCCACCTCCGACAGGGCACCGAATCAGCCCCAGCATTTT.

The chain couples TRBV19 to TRBJ1-5; 8 positions match TRBD1. Germline V lookup: CDR1 LNHDA, CDR2 SQIVND (reference sequence). There are 15 residues in the CDR3. The V segment lost 3 bases and the J segment 5 bases; nucleotides outside the gene matches: 6. CDR3 amino acids: CASSMTGEGDQPQHF. The CDR3 DNA follows: TGTGCCAGTAGTATGACAGGGGAAGGCGATCAGCCCCAGCATTTT.

CDR3 in DNA: TGTGCCAGTAGTACTCCGGTTCCTTCCACTAGCGGCGGGACAGATACGCAGTATTTT. It codes for CASSTPVPSTSGGTDTQYF. The chain couples TRBV19 to TRBJ2-3; 8 positions match TRBD2. The CDR3 spans 19 residues. The germline gives CDR1 LNHDA, CDR2 SQIVND (reference sequence). After removal of 4 bases from V and 3 bases from J, the junction contained 18 bases not matched to a gene.

This chain joins TRBV7-2 and TRBJ2-1; D is unresolved. V dropped 7 bases and J dropped 8 bases, with 18 bases sitting between them. This CDR3 comprises 14 residues. CDR1 is SGHTA, CDR2 FQGNSA, per germline. CDR3 amino acids: CASKPFEAIDEQFF. CDR3 nucleotide sequence: TGTGCCAGCAAACCCTTCGAGGCCATAGATGAGCAGTTCTTC.

The genes are TRBV6-4 and TRBJ2-2; either TRBD1 or TRBD2 may supply D (5 bases each). CDR3 length equals 14 residues. Germline V gene data show CDR1 as MRHNA and CDR2 as SNTAGT. V was cut by 4 bases and J by 6 bases, with 12 bases left in between. The DNA for the CDR3 is TGTGCCAGCAGTGCAGCAAGAGGGGCCGGGGAGCTGTTTTTT. Its protein is CASSAARGAGELFF.

The chain couples TRBV5-1 to TRBJ2-7; 9 bases fit TRBD2. Germline V lookup: CDR1 SGHRS, CDR2 YFSETQ. The CDR3 has 17 residues. The trim removed 0 bases at V and 1 base at J, leaving 8 bases unmatched. In nucleotides, the CDR3 is TGCGCCAGCAGCTTGGTAACTAGCGGGTGGGGATCCTACGAGCAGTACTTC. This gives the protein CASSLVTSGWGSYEQYF. The whole variable domain, filled in from reference TRBV5-1 and TRBJ2-7, reads KAGVTQTPRYLIKTRGQQVTLSCSPISGHRSVSWYQQTPGQGLQFLFEYFSETQRNKGNFPGRFSGRQFSNSRSEMNVSTLELGDSALYLCASSLVTSGWGSYEQYFGPGTRLTVT.

The chain joins TRBV7-8 to TRBJ2-7; D call uncertain. The CDR3 length is 14 residues. V lost 1 base and J 0 bases, leaving 7 bases between the germline ends. Per germline, CDR1 SGHVS and CDR2 FQNEAQ. DNA of the CDR3: TGTGCCAGCAGCTTAGTTGACACCTCCTACGAGCAGTACTTC. This encodes CASSLVDTSYEQYF.

J is TRBJ2-7 and V is TRBV6-5, with a tentative D call TRBD1 (5 bases). Trimming removed 4 bases from V and 4 bases from J, with 17 bases in between. Per the germline V gene, CDR1 is MNHEY and CDR2 is SVGAGI. The CDR3 is 15 amino acids. The CDR3 nucleotides read TGTGCCAGCAGTTCCTGGGGCCTCTCAAGTTACGAGCAGTACTTC. Protein product: CASSSWGLSSYEQYF.

V is TRBV6-5 and J is TRBJ1-1, with a possible D match to TRBD1 (6 bases). The ends were cut back, 6 bases at V and 11 bases at J, with 13 bases in the middle. The CDR3 is made up of 11 amino acids. In germline, CDR1 is MNHEY, CDR2 SVGAGI. The CDR3 DNA reads as TGTGCCAGCAGACAGGGTGTCAAGGCTTTCTTT. As protein: CASRQGVKAFF.

V is TRBV7-3 and J is TRBJ2-2, with unresolved D. V lost 2 bases, J lost 0 bases, and 7 bases lay in between. CDR3 size: 15 residues. In germline, CDR1 is SGHTA, CDR2 FQGTGA. The CDR3 spells CASSLSTANTGELFF. As DNA, the CDR3 is TGTGCCAGCAGCTTATCTACAGCGAACACCGGGGAGCTGTTTTTT.